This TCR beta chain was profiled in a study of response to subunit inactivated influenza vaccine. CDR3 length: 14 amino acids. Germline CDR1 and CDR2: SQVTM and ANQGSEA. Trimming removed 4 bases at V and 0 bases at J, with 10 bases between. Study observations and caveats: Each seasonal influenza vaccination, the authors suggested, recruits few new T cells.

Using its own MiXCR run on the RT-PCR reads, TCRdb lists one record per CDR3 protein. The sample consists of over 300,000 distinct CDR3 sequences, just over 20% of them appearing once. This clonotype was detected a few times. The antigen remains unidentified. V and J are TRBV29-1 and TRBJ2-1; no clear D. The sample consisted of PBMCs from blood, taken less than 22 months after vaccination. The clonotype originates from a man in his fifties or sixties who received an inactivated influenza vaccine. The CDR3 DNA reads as TGCAGCGTTGTTACTTGGAACTCCTACAATGAGCAGTTCTTC. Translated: CSVVTWNSYNEQFF.